The clone carrying this T cell receptor beta chain occurred once. This CDR3 region has 14 residues. Germline-derived CDR1 and CDR2 are MGHRA and YSYEKL. Trimming shortened V by 4 bases and J by 8 bases, and 17 bases separated the two germline ends. TCRdb keeps only in-frame clones here, not all; method: immunoSEQ multiplex PCR. This sample yields 150,000 or so clones, of which around 90% are seen a single time; under 9% belongs to the top ten. The record originates from a study of control samples from healthy donors and cancer patients. Sequenced material: blood. The chain uses TRBV4-1 and TRBJ1-1, with D possibly being TRBD1 (5 bases). The origin of this receptor is a man between 18 and 29 years old in good health. DNA for the CDR3: TGCGCCAGCAGCCCTTCCATAGGTTGGACAGAAGCTTTCTTT. This encodes CASSPSIGWTEAFF.